Sequencing of this T cell receptor beta chain was carried out in a study of cytomegalovirus exposure and HLA in healthy donors. Study-wide points: Many donors carried some public TCRs, although rarity characterized most TCR sequences. Across all donors, roughly uniform sequencing depth was an assumption of the presence/absence analyses.

About this clone itself: Its antigen is as yet unknown.

This CDR3 is 15 amino acids long. J lost 10 bases, V lost 4 bases, and 14 bases had no gene match. Germline V CDR1 and CDR2: SGHDT, YYEEEE. With 60 Vbeta and 13 Jbeta primers, the PCR was carried out. Clones were sequenced by immunoSEQ multiplex PCR, and TCRdb holds only the in-frame ones, with some missing. This sample has about 150,000 clones, with roughly four fifths found just once. The chain couples TRBV5-6 to TRBJ1-1, with 9 bases that match TRBD1. The sequenced sample consisted of PBMCs. The receptor comes from a man aged 35 to 55 in good health and CMV-seronegative. The CDR3 region is CASSPTFGTGLPAFF. Here the CDR3 DNA reads TGTGCCAGCAGCCCTACCTTCGGGACAGGGCTTCCAGCTTTCTTT. The full variable domain, completed using reference TRBV5-6 and TRBJ1-1, is DAGVTQSPTHLIKTRGQQVTLRCSPKSGHDTVSWYQQALGQGPQFIFQYYEEEERQRGNFPDRFSGHQFPNYSSELNVNALLLGDSALYLCASSPTFGTGLPAFFGQGTRLTVV.